This T cell receptor (beta chain) was recovered during a study of blood T cell repertoires in COVID-19. Across the study: Researchers got acute and convalescent COVID-19 samples from the United States, Italy and Spain.

The study assigned cohorts using participant-reported clinical history. Methods used by the authors: Using reference gene primer amplification, nucleated cell counts were estimated. Some clones are missing from TCRdb's copy, which holds only in-frame ones; the method was immunoSEQ multiplex PCR. V, J and clone size are those of that table, while D and trimming were read from the DNA. The data show about 360,000 clones, more than 70% seen once. What was sequenced was PBMCs or T cells enriched from blood (not recorded which). The clonotype was recovered from a man aged 35 to 55 in a cohort exposed to, infected with or recovered from COVID-19 (not recorded which).

The CDR3 loop reads CASRSGGAGTEAFF. DNA of the CDR3: TGTGCCAGCAGGTCAGGGGGCGCAGGGACTGAAGCTTTCTTT. The gene calls are TRBV6-5 and TRBJ1-1; 8 bases fit TRBD1. Germline-derived CDR1 and CDR2 are MNHEY and SVGAGI. V lost 6 bases to trimming and J lost 5 bases; unmatched junction nucleotides: 8. The CDR3 has 14 residues.